The rows below give T cell receptor beta chains drawn from one sample of a study of cytomegalovirus exposure and HLA in healthy donors. Method: immunoSEQ multiplex PCR; TCRdb's copy keeps in-frame clones and lacks some. The profile covers over 75,000 clones, with 84% appearing a single time and 2% to 2.5% taken by the ten largest. Sequencing input: PBMCs. These receptors were taken from a woman aged 45-65 years in good health and CMV-seronegative. Both conserved end residues are part of each CDR3. The order of the fields is J gene, V gene, D gene, clone size, CDR3 DNA, CDR3 protein. The D gene is left open where the match is weak. The size of a clone is reported for some rows only, either as once, few or many, or as a class for expanded clones.

j_call: TRBJ1-3; v_call: TRBV18; d_call: TRBD1; clone_size: NA; cdr3_nt: TGTGCCAGCTCACCACAGGGGGCAACCGGAAACACCATATATTTT; cdr3_aa: CASSPQGATGNTIYF
j_call: TRBJ1-1; v_call: TRBV7-9; d_call: NA; clone_size: NA; cdr3_nt: TGTGCCAGCAGCCAAGGACAGAAAGCTTTCTTT; cdr3_aa: CASSQGQKAFF
j_call: TRBJ2-3; v_call: TRBV7-6; d_call: TRBD2; clone_size: once; cdr3_nt: TGTGCCAGCAGCCTGAGCGGGGGGATCACAGATACGCAGTATTTT; cdr3_aa: CASSLSGGITDTQYF
j_call: TRBJ2-3; v_call: TRBV2; d_call: NA; clone_size: NA; cdr3_nt: TGTGCCAGCAGTGTTCGCAGGGCGGCTAGCACAGATACGCAGTATTTT; cdr3_aa: CASSVRRAASTDTQYF
j_call: TRBJ1-3; v_call: TRBV4-1; d_call: NA; clone_size: NA; cdr3_nt: TGCGCCAGCAGCCAAGAGCCGGGAACCTCTGGAAACACCATATATTTT; cdr3_aa: CASSQEPGTSGNTIYF
j_call: TRBJ1-2; v_call: TRBV14; d_call: TRBD1; clone_size: NA; cdr3_nt: TGTGCCAGCAGCGGACAGGACGGGTATGGCTACACCTTC; cdr3_aa: CASSGQDGYGYTF
j_call: TRBJ2-7; v_call: TRBV7-2; d_call: TRBD1; clone_size: NA; cdr3_nt: TGTGCCAGCAGCATCACAGGGGCCTACGAGCAGTACTTC; cdr3_aa: CASSITGAYEQYF
j_call: TRBJ1-2; v_call: TRBV6-6; d_call: NA; clone_size: NA; cdr3_nt: TGTGCCAGCCTCGTCGGACAGAACTATGGCTACACCTTC; cdr3_aa: CASLVGQNYGYTF
j_call: TRBJ2-1; v_call: TRBV4-3; d_call: TRBD2; clone_size: NA; cdr3_nt: TGCGCCAGCAGCCCAATACCCGGGGGGTTTTACAATGAGCAGTTCTTC; cdr3_aa: CASSPIPGGFYNEQFF
j_call: TRBJ1-1; v_call: TRBV10-3; d_call: TRBD1; clone_size: NA; cdr3_nt: TGTGCCATCAGTGAGTTAGGACAGGGCAATGAAGCTTTCTTT; cdr3_aa: CAISELGQGNEAFF
j_call: TRBJ2-3; v_call: TRBV4-3; d_call: TRBD2; clone_size: few; cdr3_nt: TGCGCCAGCAGCCAACTAGCGGGGGGGCCGAGCGGCGCAGATACGCAGTATTTT; cdr3_aa: CASSQLAGGPSGADTQYF
j_call: TRBJ2-3; v_call: TRBV19; d_call: NA; clone_size: NA; cdr3_nt: TGTGCCAGTAGTATATCTGGCACAGATACGCAGTATTTT; cdr3_aa: CASSISGTDTQYF
j_call: TRBJ1-1; v_call: TRBV4-1; d_call: NA; clone_size: NA; cdr3_nt: TGCGCCAGCAGCCAAGATCTTAGTAGTAGTAGAACTGAAGCTTTCTTT; cdr3_aa: CASSQDLSSSRTEAFF
j_call: TRBJ2-7; v_call: TRBV7-9; d_call: TRBD2; clone_size: NA; cdr3_nt: TGTGCCAGCAGCTTAGCTCTAGCGGGGGGCGAGCAGTACTTC; cdr3_aa: CASSLALAGGEQYF
j_call: TRBJ2-5; v_call: TRBV7-2; d_call: NA; clone_size: NA; cdr3_nt: TGTGCCAGCAGCAGTATGGGGGGAGTAGAGACCCAGTACTTC; cdr3_aa: CASSSMGGVETQYF
j_call: TRBJ2-4; v_call: TRBV15; d_call: NA; clone_size: few; cdr3_nt: TGTGCCACCAGCAGAGAACACAGGCCGACCAAAAACATTCAGTACTTC; cdr3_aa: CATSREHRPTKNIQYF
j_call: TRBJ2-7; v_call: TRBV6-1; d_call: NA; clone_size: once; cdr3_nt: TGTGCCAGCAGATTAGACAGAAGCTCCTACGAGCAGTACTTC; cdr3_aa: CASRLDRSSYEQYF
j_call: TRBJ1-1; v_call: TRBV6-5; d_call: NA; clone_size: NA; cdr3_nt: TGTGCCAGCAGGACGCAGGGATATGACACTGAAGCTTTCTTT; cdr3_aa: CASRTQGYDTEAFF
j_call: TRBJ2-1; v_call: TRBV9; d_call: TRBD2; clone_size: NA; cdr3_nt: TGTGCCAGCAGCGTAGAGGGAATAGCGGGAGGGCCAGGGCACAATGAGCAGTTCTTC; cdr3_aa: CASSVEGIAGGPGHNEQFF
j_call: TRBJ2-7; v_call: TRBV9; d_call: NA; clone_size: NA; cdr3_nt: TGTGCCAGCAGCGCAGAGGGAACGTACTACGAGCAGTACTTC; cdr3_aa: CASSAEGTYYEQYF
j_call: TRBJ1-1; v_call: TRBV6-7; d_call: NA; clone_size: NA; cdr3_nt: TGTGCCAGCAGTTCCAGGGACAATACTGAAGCTTTCTTT; cdr3_aa: CASSSRDNTEAFF
j_call: TRBJ1-5; v_call: TRBV7-8; d_call: NA; clone_size: NA; cdr3_nt: TGTGCCAGCAGCTCCTTCACGCTGGGGGCAAGTAGCAATCAGCCCCAGCATTTT; cdr3_aa: CASSSFTLGASSNQPQHF
j_call: TRBJ2-3; v_call: TRBV9; d_call: TRBD2; clone_size: NA; cdr3_nt: TGTGCCAGCACCCTGGGGGGGGTTAGCACAGATACGCAGTATTTT; cdr3_aa: CASTLGGVSTDTQYF
j_call: TRBJ1-1; v_call: TRBV5-1; d_call: TRBD1; clone_size: NA; cdr3_nt: TGCGCCAGCAGCTGGGGGACAGCGCGGGAAGCTTTCTTT; cdr3_aa: CASSWGTAREAFF
j_call: TRBJ1-5; v_call: TRBV2; d_call: NA; clone_size: NA; cdr3_nt: TGTGCCAGCAGTGAAAGGGGGGGACACAATCAGCCCCAGCATTTT; cdr3_aa: CASSERGGHNQPQHF
j_call: TRBJ2-7; v_call: TRBV6-1; d_call: TRBD2; clone_size: NA; cdr3_nt: TGTGCCAGCAGTGAAGGCGGGGGCTCCTACGAGCAGTACTTC; cdr3_aa: CASSEGGGSYEQYF
j_call: TRBJ2-2; v_call: TRBV25-1; d_call: TRBD1; clone_size: NA; cdr3_nt: TGTGCCAGCAGTGGGGGGACAGGGGGCACCGGGGAGCTGTTTTTT; cdr3_aa: CASSGGTGGTGELFF
j_call: TRBJ2-1; v_call: TRBV11-2; d_call: NA; clone_size: once; cdr3_nt: TGTGCCAGCAGCTTAGAAGGGGTTGTTGGTTACAATGAGCAGTTCTTC; cdr3_aa: CASSLEGVVGYNEQFF
j_call: TRBJ1-1; v_call: TRBV5-6; d_call: NA; clone_size: NA; cdr3_nt: TGTGCCAGCAGCTTCAGGGTTTTGAGAAACACTGAAGCTTTCTTT; cdr3_aa: CASSFRVLRNTEAFF
j_call: TRBJ2-7; v_call: TRBV10-3; d_call: NA; clone_size: NA; cdr3_nt: TGTGCCATCAGTGAGTCTAAACGGGGAACCTACGAGCAGTACTTC; cdr3_aa: CAISESKRGTYEQYF
j_call: TRBJ1-4; v_call: TRBV2; d_call: TRBD1; clone_size: NA; cdr3_nt: TGTGCCAGCATTCCACCGGGGACAGGGGCAACTAATGAAAAACTGTTTTTT; cdr3_aa: CASIPPGTGATNEKLFF
j_call: TRBJ1-6; v_call: TRBV9; d_call: TRBD1; clone_size: NA; cdr3_nt: TGTGCCAGCAGCGTAGTGGACAGGGGTTATTCACCCCTCCACTTT; cdr3_aa: CASSVVDRGYSPLHF
j_call: TRBJ2-1; v_call: TRBV7-7; d_call: NA; clone_size: NA; cdr3_nt: TGTGCTAGCAGTCGGACTTCTCTGAATGAGCAGTTCTTC; cdr3_aa: CASSRTSLNEQFF
j_call: TRBJ1-1; v_call: TRBV13; d_call: NA; clone_size: NA; cdr3_nt: TGTGCCAGCAGCCCAGACGGTGGGGGAGGGTTCACTGAAGCTTTCTTT; cdr3_aa: CASSPDGGGGFTEAFF
j_call: TRBJ1-5; v_call: TRBV5-6; d_call: TRBD1; clone_size: NA; cdr3_nt: TGTGCCAGCAGCCAGACAGGGGTTAGCAATCAGCCCCAGCATTTT; cdr3_aa: CASSQTGVSNQPQHF
j_call: TRBJ2-2; v_call: TRBV19; d_call: TRBD1; clone_size: NA; cdr3_nt: TGTGCCACTCGACAGACAGGGGAAACCGGGGAGCTGTTTTTT; cdr3_aa: CATRQTGETGELFF
j_call: TRBJ2-7; v_call: TRBV10-2; d_call: NA; clone_size: NA; cdr3_nt: TGCGCCAGCAGTGAAAAGCAGGGGTACGAGCAGTACTTC; cdr3_aa: CASSEKQGYEQYF
j_call: TRBJ2-1; v_call: TRBV5-6; d_call: TRBD2; clone_size: NA; cdr3_nt: TGTGCCAGCAGCCAAGGACTAGCGGGGGGGCGAAACCAGTTCTTC; cdr3_aa: CASSQGLAGGRNQFF
j_call: TRBJ2-5; v_call: TRBV10-1; d_call: TRBD2; clone_size: once; cdr3_nt: TGCGCCAGCAGTGAGACGGGACTAGCGGGGGGCCGACAGTACCAAGAGACCCAGTACTTC; cdr3_aa: CASSETGLAGGRQYQETQYF
j_call: TRBJ1-1; v_call: TRBV28; d_call: TRBD1; clone_size: NA; cdr3_nt: TGTGCCAGCAGTTTGACGGGGACAGGGATCCACACTGAAGCTTTCTTT; cdr3_aa: CASSLTGTGIHTEAFF
j_call: TRBJ2-5; v_call: TRBV7-6; d_call: TRBD2; clone_size: NA; cdr3_nt: TGTGCCAGCAGCCCGCGGGGGAACGTACAAGAGACCCAGTACTTC; cdr3_aa: CASSPRGNVQETQYF
j_call: TRBJ2-1; v_call: TRBV9; d_call: TRBD2; clone_size: NA; cdr3_nt: TGTGCCAGCAGCGTAGGCCAAAGCGGGGGGGATTACAATGAGCAGTTCTTC; cdr3_aa: CASSVGQSGGDYNEQFF
j_call: TRBJ2-7; v_call: TRBV10-2; d_call: NA; clone_size: NA; cdr3_nt: TGCGCCAGCAGTGAGTCTCCGGCCGGGGAGCAGTACTTC; cdr3_aa: CASSESPAGEQYF
j_call: TRBJ2-3; v_call: TRBV18; d_call: NA; clone_size: NA; cdr3_nt: TGTGCCAGCTCACCAGGGCGGGCTCAAACAGATACGCAGTATTTT; cdr3_aa: CASSPGRAQTDTQYF
j_call: TRBJ2-7; v_call: TRBV6-5; d_call: NA; clone_size: NA; cdr3_nt: TGTGCCAGTTGCAGGGTAAGCGGGTCCTACGAGCAGTACTTC; cdr3_aa: CASCRVSGSYEQYF
j_call: TRBJ1-2; v_call: TRBV19; d_call: TRBD1; clone_size: NA; cdr3_nt: TGTGCCAGTAGTATCCCGGGACAGGGTCTCTATGGCTACACCTTC; cdr3_aa: CASSIPGQGLYGYTF
j_call: TRBJ2-2; v_call: TRBV5-6; d_call: NA; clone_size: NA; cdr3_nt: TGTGCCAGCAGCTTGGTCGGGATCGGGGAGCTGTTTTTT; cdr3_aa: CASSLVGIGELFF
j_call: TRBJ2-1; v_call: TRBV15; d_call: TRBD1; clone_size: NA; cdr3_nt: TGTGCCACCAGCCCGATGAACAGGGGGCGCAATGAGCAGTTCTTC; cdr3_aa: CATSPMNRGRNEQFF
j_call: TRBJ2-3; v_call: TRBV19; d_call: NA; clone_size: NA; cdr3_nt: TGTGCCAGTAGTATTCTCACAGTGGCAGATACGCAGTATTTT; cdr3_aa: CASSILTVADTQYF
j_call: TRBJ1-1; v_call: TRBV5-1; d_call: NA; clone_size: NA; cdr3_nt: TGCGCCAGCAGCTTGGATGGGCAAGTGGCCACTGAAGCTTTCTTT; cdr3_aa: CASSLDGQVATEAFF
j_call: TRBJ1-2; v_call: TRBV5-6; d_call: NA; clone_size: NA; cdr3_nt: TGTGCCAGCAGCTTGGCGGGTGGCTACACCTTC; cdr3_aa: CASSLAGGYTF
j_call: TRBJ1-2; v_call: TRBV18; d_call: TRBD1; clone_size: NA; cdr3_nt: TGTGCCAGCTCACCTGACAGGGAAGGTGGCTACACCTTC; cdr3_aa: CASSPDREGGYTF
j_call: TRBJ2-7; v_call: TRBV28; d_call: NA; clone_size: NA; cdr3_nt: TGTGCCAGCAGTTCGACTACGCCTGGGTACGAGCAGTACTTC; cdr3_aa: CASSSTTPGYEQYF
j_call: TRBJ2-1; v_call: TRBV11-2; d_call: TRBD2; clone_size: NA; cdr3_nt: TGTGCCAGCAGCTCGAAGCTAGCGGGAAGATACAATGAGCAGTTCTTC; cdr3_aa: CASSSKLAGRYNEQFF
j_call: TRBJ2-2; v_call: TRBV18; d_call: TRBD2; clone_size: NA; cdr3_nt: TGTGCCAGCTCAGGACTAGCCGGGACCCAAACCACCGGGGAGCTGTTTTTT; cdr3_aa: CASSGLAGTQTTGELFF